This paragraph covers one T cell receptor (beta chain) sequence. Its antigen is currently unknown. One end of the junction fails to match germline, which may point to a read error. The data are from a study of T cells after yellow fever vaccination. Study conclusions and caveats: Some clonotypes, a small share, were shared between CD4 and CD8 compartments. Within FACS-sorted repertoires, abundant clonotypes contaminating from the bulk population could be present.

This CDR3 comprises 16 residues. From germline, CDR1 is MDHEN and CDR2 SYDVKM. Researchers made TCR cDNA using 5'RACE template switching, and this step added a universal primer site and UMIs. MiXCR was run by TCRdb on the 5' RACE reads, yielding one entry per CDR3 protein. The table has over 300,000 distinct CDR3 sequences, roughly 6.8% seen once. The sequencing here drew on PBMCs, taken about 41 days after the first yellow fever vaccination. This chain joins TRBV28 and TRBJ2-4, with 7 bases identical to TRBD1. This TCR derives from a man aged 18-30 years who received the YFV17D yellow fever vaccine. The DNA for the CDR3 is TGTGCCAGCACTTTATCGACAGGGCAGGCCAAAAACATTCAGTACTTC. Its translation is CASTLSTGQAKNIQYF. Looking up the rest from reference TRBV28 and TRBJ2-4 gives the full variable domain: DVKVTQSSRYLVKRTGEKVFLECVQDMDHENMFWYRQDPGLGLRLIYFSYDVKMKEKGDIPEGYSVSREKKERFSLILESASTNQTSMYLCASTLSTGQAKNIQYFGAGTRLSVL.